This TCR beta chain was sequenced during a study of post-analysis software for immune sequencing data. At the level of the study: Disease trajectories encompassed relapsing-remitting, secondary progressive and progressive-relapsing multiple sclerosis.

This clonotype was detected only a few times. Its antigen remains unknown. TCR beta cDNA libraries had unique molecular identifiers. Some 500,000 cDNA molecules were obtained per 1 to 10 million input T cells. TCRdb re-called the PCR reads through MiXCR, storing one row per CDR3 protein. The sample consists of 380,000 or so distinct CDR3 sequences, 30% to 45% of them appearing once. Findings of the study overall: Controls showed lower frequencies than patients for roughly five TRBV segments, and TRBV5-6, TRBV5-1 and TRBV20-1 were among these. Controls significantly exceeded multiple sclerosis patients in normalized Chao1 diversity. With F measure, samples from one preparation batch clustered together strongly.

The germline gives CDR1 LGHNT, CDR2 FRNRAP. CDR3 size: 14 residues. J was trimmed by 4 bases and V by 7 bases; bases with no gene match: 8. The sequenced sample consisted of blood. J is TRBJ1-2 and V is TRBV12-5, with 8 bases matching TRBD1. This receptor was obtained from a girl aged 10-17 years with multiple sclerosis. Here the CDR3 reads CASAQDRDLYGYTF. The CDR3, as DNA: TGTGCTAGTGCCCAGGACAGGGACCTCTATGGCTACACCTTC. Full variable domain (rest looked up from reference TRBV12-5 and TRBJ1-2): DARVTQTPRHKVTEMGQEVTMRCQPILGHNTVFWYRQTMMQGLELLAYFRNRAPLDDSGMPKDRFSAEMPDATLATLKIQPSEPRDSAVYFCASAQDRDLYGYTFGSGTRLTVV.